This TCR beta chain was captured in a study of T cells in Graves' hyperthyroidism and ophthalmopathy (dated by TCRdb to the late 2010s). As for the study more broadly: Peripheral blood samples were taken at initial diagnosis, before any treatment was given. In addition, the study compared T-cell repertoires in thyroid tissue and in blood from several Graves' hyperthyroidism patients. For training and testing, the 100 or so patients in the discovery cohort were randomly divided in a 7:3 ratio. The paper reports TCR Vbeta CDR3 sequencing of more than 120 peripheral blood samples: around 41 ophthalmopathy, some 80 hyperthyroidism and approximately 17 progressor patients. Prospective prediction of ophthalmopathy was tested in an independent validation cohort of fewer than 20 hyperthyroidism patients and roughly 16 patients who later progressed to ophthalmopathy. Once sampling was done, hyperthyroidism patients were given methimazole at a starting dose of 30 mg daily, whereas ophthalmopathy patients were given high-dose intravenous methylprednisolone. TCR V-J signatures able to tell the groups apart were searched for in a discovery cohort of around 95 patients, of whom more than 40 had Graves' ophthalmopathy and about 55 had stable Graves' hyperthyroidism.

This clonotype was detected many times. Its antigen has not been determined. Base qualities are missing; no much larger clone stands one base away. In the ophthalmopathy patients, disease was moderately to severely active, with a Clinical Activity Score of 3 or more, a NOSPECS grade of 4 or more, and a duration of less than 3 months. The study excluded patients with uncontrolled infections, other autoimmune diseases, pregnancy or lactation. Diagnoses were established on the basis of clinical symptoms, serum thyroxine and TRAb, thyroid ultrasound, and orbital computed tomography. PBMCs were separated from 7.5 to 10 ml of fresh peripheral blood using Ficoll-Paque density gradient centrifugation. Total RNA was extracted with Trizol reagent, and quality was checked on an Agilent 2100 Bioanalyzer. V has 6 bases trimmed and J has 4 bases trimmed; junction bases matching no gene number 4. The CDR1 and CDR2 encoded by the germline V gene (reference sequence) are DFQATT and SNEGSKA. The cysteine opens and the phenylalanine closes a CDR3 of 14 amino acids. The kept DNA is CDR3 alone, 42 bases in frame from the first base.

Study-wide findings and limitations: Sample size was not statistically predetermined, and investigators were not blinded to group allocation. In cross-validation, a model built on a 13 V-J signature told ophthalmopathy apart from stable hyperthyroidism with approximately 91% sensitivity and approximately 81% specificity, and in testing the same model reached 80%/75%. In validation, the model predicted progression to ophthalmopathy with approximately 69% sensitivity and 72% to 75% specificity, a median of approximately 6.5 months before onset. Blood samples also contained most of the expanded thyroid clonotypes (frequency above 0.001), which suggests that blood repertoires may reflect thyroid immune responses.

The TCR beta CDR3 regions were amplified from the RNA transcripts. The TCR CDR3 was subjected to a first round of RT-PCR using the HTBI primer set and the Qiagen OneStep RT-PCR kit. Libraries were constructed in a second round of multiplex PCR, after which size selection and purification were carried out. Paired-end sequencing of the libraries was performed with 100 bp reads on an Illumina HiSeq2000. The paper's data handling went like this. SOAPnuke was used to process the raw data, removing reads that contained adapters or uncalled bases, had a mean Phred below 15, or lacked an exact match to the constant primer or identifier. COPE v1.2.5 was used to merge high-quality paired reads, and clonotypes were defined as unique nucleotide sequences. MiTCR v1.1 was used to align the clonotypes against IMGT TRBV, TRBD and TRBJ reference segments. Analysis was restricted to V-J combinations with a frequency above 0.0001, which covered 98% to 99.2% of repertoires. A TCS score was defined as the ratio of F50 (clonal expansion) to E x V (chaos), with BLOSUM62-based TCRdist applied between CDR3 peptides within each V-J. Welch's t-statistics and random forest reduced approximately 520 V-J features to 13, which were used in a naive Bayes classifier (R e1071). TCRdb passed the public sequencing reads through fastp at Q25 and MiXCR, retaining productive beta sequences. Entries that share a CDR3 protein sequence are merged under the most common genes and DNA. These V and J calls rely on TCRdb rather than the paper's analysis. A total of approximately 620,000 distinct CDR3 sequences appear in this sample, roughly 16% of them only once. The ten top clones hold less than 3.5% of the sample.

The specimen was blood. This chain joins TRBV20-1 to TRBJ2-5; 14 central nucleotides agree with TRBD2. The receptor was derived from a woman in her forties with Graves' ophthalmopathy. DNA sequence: TGCAGTGCCCGACTAGCGGGGGGGCGAGAGACCCAGTACTTC. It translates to CSARLAGGRETQYF.